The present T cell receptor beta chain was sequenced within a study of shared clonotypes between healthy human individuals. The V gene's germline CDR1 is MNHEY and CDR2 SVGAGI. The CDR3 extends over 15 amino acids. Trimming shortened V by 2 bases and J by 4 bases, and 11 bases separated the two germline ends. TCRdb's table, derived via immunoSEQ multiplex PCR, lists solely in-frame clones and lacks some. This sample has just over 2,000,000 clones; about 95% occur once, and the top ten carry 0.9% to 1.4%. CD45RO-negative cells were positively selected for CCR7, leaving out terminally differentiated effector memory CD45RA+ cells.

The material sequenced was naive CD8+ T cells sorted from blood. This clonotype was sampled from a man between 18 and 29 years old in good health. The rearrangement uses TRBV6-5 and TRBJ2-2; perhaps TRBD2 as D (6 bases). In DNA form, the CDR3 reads TGTGCCAGCAGTTACGTGGAGGGCCCCACCGGGGAGCTGTTTTTT. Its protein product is CASSYVEGPTGELFF.